This TCR beta chain was identified during a study of CD8 T cells in Susac syndrome. In the study overall: Eight or nine of the sequenced Susac syndrome patients were in remission, and roughly 6 had active disease.

RNA in amounts of 0.5 to 1 ug was reverse transcribed with random hexamers. Multiplex PCR with immunoSEQ amplified the TCR beta CDR3 across 54 Vbeta and 13 Jbeta. MiXCR, run by TCRdb on the immunoSEQ multiplex PCR reads, gives a single entry per CDR3 protein. The sample holds roughly 140,000 distinct CDR3 sequences, around 95% seen once. Negative isolation was used for CD8+ and CD4+ T cells and FACS enrichment for TEMRA cells. Sequencing input: CD4+ T cells from PBMCs. This clonotype originated in a human donor with Susac syndrome.

The CDR3 sequence: CASSSHPGQANEQFF. The DNA for the CDR3 is TGTGCCAGCAGTTCACACCCGGGACAGGCTAATGAGCAGTTCTTC. This chain uses TRBV25-1 with TRBJ2-1; 8 nucleotides align to TRBD1. This CDR3 region has 15 residues. V lost 5 bases and J lost 7; bases outside the gene matches: 10. In germline, CDR1 is MGHDK, CDR2 SYGVNS.